The 5 T cell receptor beta chains reported below all come from one sample, sequenced in a study of blood T cell repertoires in COVID-19. Repertoires were generated with immunoSEQ multiplex PCR, while TCRdb's copy carries only in-frame clones and drops some. This table holds about 94,000 clones, 75% to 90% found once. The sample taken for sequencing was peripheral blood. The receptor set was obtained from a human donor in a cohort sampled during active COVID-19.

V gene TRBV7-9 combines with J gene TRBJ2-7; TRBD2 matches 8 bases. Germline V lookup: CDR1 SEHNR, CDR2 FQNEAQ (reference sequence). The CDR3 spans 16 residues. V shed 4 bases and J 5 bases; nucleotides not matched to a gene: 13. DNA for the CDR3: TGTGCCAGCAGCTACATCCGAAGCGGGAGTCTCGACGAGCAGTACTTC. It codes for CASSYIRSGSLDEQYF.

A single count supports this clone. The chain joins TRBV2 to TRBJ2-7, with TRBD2 matching over 8 bases. Germline loops: CDR1 SNHLY, CDR2 FYNNEI. J lost 5 bases, V lost 6 bases, and 12 bases had no gene match. This CDR3 is built from 15 residues. CDR3 residues: CASRSGSGVNHEQYF. The CDR3 DNA reads TGTGCCAGCAGAAGCGGGAGTGGTGTTAACCACGAGCAGTACTTC.

The V and J genes are TRBV7-3 and TRBJ2-5; possible D gene TRBD1, 6 bases. The CDR3 loop spans 13 amino acids. V was trimmed by 5 bases and J by 1 base, leaving 8 bases between them. In germline, CDR1 is SGHTA, CDR2 FQGTGA. The CDR3 is CASSKTGQETQYF. The CDR3 nucleotides read TGTGCCAGCAGCAAGACAGGCCAAGAGACCCAGTACTTC.

This CDR3 is CASRRASSLKRTSPYEQYF. The DNA of the CDR3 is TGTGCCAGCAGGCGTGCCAGCAGCTTAAAACGGACATCTCCCTACGAGCAGTACTTC. V is TRBV11-2 and J is TRBJ2-7; D may be TRBD1 (5 bases). The CDR3 spans 19 residues. Germline-derived CDR1 and CDR2 are SGHAT and FQNNGV. With 6 bases removed from V and 2 bases from J, the gap between germline ends came to 29 bases.

V gene TRBV6-5 combines with J gene TRBJ1-3, with D possibly matching TRBD1 (5 bases). The V gene's germline CDR1 is MNHEY and CDR2 SVGAGI. Deletions cut 8 bases from V and 1 base from J, with 15 bases between. The CDR3 contains 15 residues. This CDR3 reads CASRQGSSSGNTIYF. DNA of the CDR3: TGTGCCAGCCGGCAGGGTTCCTCTTCTGGAAACACCATATATTTT.